The rows below give T cell receptor beta chains drawn from one sample of a study of T cell responses to AZD1222 COVID-19 vaccine. Assay: immunoSEQ multiplex PCR; the TCRdb copy retains only in-frame clones and omits some. The data show about 110,000 clones, about 86% seen once. The specimen comprised peripheral blood, sampled on day 0 of AZD1222 vaccination. The source is an adult in good health. CDR3s include the opening cysteine and the closing phenylalanine or tryptophan. D genes are given only for firm matches. Only some rows state a clone size, as once, few, many or a class for expanded clones.

d_call: .
j_call: TRBJ2-5
v_call: TRBV4-3
clone_size: .
cdr3_aa: CASSQDRGETQYF
cdr3_nt: TGCGCCAGCAGCCAAGATCGAGGGGAGACCCAGTACTTC

d_call: TRBD2
j_call: TRBJ2-3
v_call: TRBV4-3
clone_size: .
cdr3_aa: CASSQGIAGGSTDTQYF
cdr3_nt: TGCGCCAGCAGCCAGGGAATAGCGGGAGGCTCCACAGATACGCAGTATTTT

d_call: .
j_call: TRBJ2-1
v_call: TRBV28
clone_size: .
cdr3_aa: CASQSGGAYNEQFF
cdr3_nt: TGTGCCAGTCAATCGGGCGGGGCCTACAATGAGCAGTTCTTC

d_call: .
j_call: TRBJ2-5
v_call: TRBV27
clone_size: .
cdr3_aa: CASSTSRYGALTSQETQYF
cdr3_nt: TGTGCCAGCAGTACATCACGCTACGGAGCCCTTACATCCCAAGAGACCCAGTACTTC

d_call: .
j_call: TRBJ2-1
v_call: TRBV28
clone_size: once
cdr3_aa: CASTGGGPYNEQFF
cdr3_nt: TGTGCCAGCACAGGCGGCGGCCCCTACAATGAGCAGTTCTTC

d_call: .
j_call: TRBJ1-1
v_call: TRBV6-4
clone_size: once
cdr3_aa: CASSDYRRPWDREAFF
cdr3_nt: TGTGCCAGCAGTGACTACAGACGCCCATGGGATCGTGAAGCTTTCTTT

d_call: .
j_call: TRBJ1-1
v_call: TRBV24-1
clone_size: .
cdr3_aa: CATSDPTAGDTEAFF
cdr3_nt: TGTGCCACCAGTGACCCGACCGCGGGGGACACTGAAGCTTTCTTT

d_call: .
j_call: TRBJ2-7
v_call: TRBV6-5
clone_size: .
cdr3_aa: CASSYGGRAYEQYF
cdr3_nt: TGTGCCAGCAGTTACGGCGGGCGGGCCTACGAGCAGTACTTC

d_call: .
j_call: TRBJ1-2
v_call: TRBV5-1
clone_size: .
cdr3_aa: CASSMTSFNYGYTF
cdr3_nt: TGCGCCAGCAGCATGACCAGCTTCAACTATGGCTACACCTTC

d_call: .
j_call: TRBJ1-1
v_call: TRBV7-2
clone_size: many
cdr3_aa: CASSMSWNTEAFF
cdr3_nt: TGTGCCAGCAGCATGAGTTGGAACACTGAAGCTTTCTTT

d_call: .
j_call: TRBJ1-5
v_call: TRBV4-1
clone_size: .
cdr3_aa: CASSQDLGGTNQPQHF
cdr3_nt: TGCGCCAGCAGCCAAGATCTGGGAGGTACTAATCAGCCCCAGCATTTT

d_call: .
j_call: TRBJ1-5
v_call: TRBV25-1
clone_size: .
cdr3_aa: CASSVKTGYSNQPQHF
cdr3_nt: TGTGCCAGCAGTGTAAAGACAGGTTACAGCAATCAGCCCCAGCATTTT

d_call: TRBD1
j_call: TRBJ1-2
v_call: TRBV6-5
clone_size: .
cdr3_aa: CASSYDRGNYGYTF
cdr3_nt: TGTGCCAGCAGTTACGACAGGGGCAACTATGGCTACACCTTC

d_call: .
j_call: TRBJ2-3
v_call: TRBV7-8
clone_size: .
cdr3_aa: CASSPTADTQYF
cdr3_nt: TGTGCCAGCAGCCCCACCGCAGATACGCAGTATTTT

d_call: .
j_call: TRBJ1-5
v_call: TRBV6-1
clone_size: .
cdr3_aa: CASSELAQPQHF
cdr3_nt: TGTGCCAGCAGTGAATTGGCCCAGCCCCAGCATTTT

d_call: .
j_call: TRBJ1-6
v_call: TRBV19
clone_size: .
cdr3_aa: CASSIGLTNSPLHF
cdr3_nt: TGTGCCAGTAGTATCGGGCTAACTAATTCACCCCTCCACTTT

d_call: .
j_call: TRBJ2-1
v_call: TRBV15
clone_size: once
cdr3_aa: CATSRVGEQFF
cdr3_nt: TGTGCCACCAGCAGAGTCGGCGAGCAGTTCTTC

d_call: TRBD1
j_call: TRBJ1-6
v_call: TRBV18
clone_size: .
cdr3_aa: CASSPLRDSNSPLHF
cdr3_nt: TGTGCCAGCTCACCACTCCGGGACAGTAATTCACCCCTCCACTTT

d_call: TRBD2
j_call: TRBJ2-7
v_call: TRBV27
clone_size: .
cdr3_aa: CASSLLAGALEQYF
cdr3_nt: TGTGCCAGCAGTCTCCTAGCGGGAGCCCTCGAGCAGTACTTC

d_call: TRBD1
j_call: TRBJ1-1
v_call: TRBV2
clone_size: .
cdr3_aa: CASSNQGGDTEAFF
cdr3_nt: TGTGCCAGCAGTAACCAGGGGGGAGACACTGAAGCTTTCTTT

d_call: TRBD2
j_call: TRBJ2-3
v_call: TRBV6-6
clone_size: .
cdr3_aa: CASSPRGGAGGLNTQYF
cdr3_nt: TGTGCCAGCAGTCCCAGGGGTGGAGCGGGGGGGCTGAATACGCAGTATTTT

d_call: TRBD1
j_call: TRBJ1-3
v_call: TRBV3-1/TRBV3-2
clone_size: .
cdr3_aa: CAAEDRGHGNTIYF
cdr3_nt: TGTGCAGCTGAAGACAGGGGGCATGGAAACACCATATATTTT

d_call: TRBD1
j_call: TRBJ2-3
v_call: TRBV7-8
clone_size: .
cdr3_aa: CASSLLDRGHDTQYF
cdr3_nt: TGTGCCAGCAGCCTCCTGGACAGGGGCCACGATACGCAGTATTTT

d_call: .
j_call: TRBJ2-1
v_call: TRBV28
clone_size: .
cdr3_aa: CASSWLDNEQFF
cdr3_nt: TGTGCCAGCAGTTGGCTGGACAATGAGCAGTTCTTC

d_call: .
j_call: TRBJ1-6
v_call: TRBV30
clone_size: few
cdr3_aa: CAWTTGTYNSPLHF
cdr3_nt: TGTGCCTGGACCACCGGAACATATAATTCACCCCTCCACTTT

d_call: .
j_call: TRBJ1-4
v_call: TRBV10-3
clone_size: .
cdr3_aa: CATRGATNEKLFF
cdr3_nt: TGTGCCACCCGGGGGGCAACTAATGAAAAACTGTTTTTT

d_call: TRBD1
j_call: TRBJ1-4
v_call: TRBV19
clone_size: .
cdr3_aa: CASKPPQGRKPNEKLFF
cdr3_nt: TGTGCCAGCAAGCCCCCACAGGGGCGGAAGCCTAATGAAAAACTGTTTTTT

d_call: TRBD1
j_call: TRBJ1-6
v_call: TRBV27
clone_size: once
cdr3_aa: CASSFKGTGGTLTYNSPLHF
cdr3_nt: TGTGCCAGCAGTTTCAAAGGGACAGGGGGCACGTTAACCTATAATTCACCCCTCCACTTT

d_call: .
j_call: TRBJ2-2
v_call: TRBV5-6
clone_size: .
cdr3_aa: CASSLWTGELFF
cdr3_nt: TGTGCCAGCAGCTTATGGACCGGGGAGCTGTTTTTT

d_call: TRBD1
j_call: TRBJ1-6
v_call: TRBV27
clone_size: .
cdr3_aa: CASSTQNQGASNSPLHF
cdr3_nt: TGTGCCAGCAGTACCCAAAACCAGGGGGCCAGTAATTCACCCCTCCACTTT

d_call: TRBD1
j_call: TRBJ1-6
v_call: TRBV9
clone_size: once
cdr3_aa: CASSVRRDRDFSPLHF
cdr3_nt: TGTGCCAGCAGCGTAAGAAGGGACAGGGACTTCTCACCCCTCCACTTT

d_call: .
j_call: TRBJ1-2
v_call: TRBV4-3
clone_size: .
cdr3_aa: CASSQGTTPNYGYTF
cdr3_nt: TGCGCCAGCAGCCAAGGAACGACCCCTAACTATGGCTACACCTTC

d_call: .
j_call: TRBJ2-2
v_call: TRBV4-2
clone_size: .
cdr3_aa: CASSQEAGRSTGELFF
cdr3_nt: TGTGCCAGCAGCCAAGAAGCCGGGAGAAGTACCGGGGAGCTGTTTTTT

d_call: .
j_call: TRBJ2-6
v_call: TRBV28
clone_size: .
cdr3_aa: CASGSTSSGANVLTF
cdr3_nt: TGTGCCAGCGGATCCACAAGCTCTGGGGCCAACGTCCTGACTTTC

d_call: .
j_call: TRBJ1-5
v_call: TRBV10-2
clone_size: .
cdr3_aa: CASSWTVERQPQHF
cdr3_nt: TGCGCCAGCAGTTGGACGGTCGAAAGGCAGCCCCAGCATTTT

d_call: .
j_call: TRBJ2-3
v_call: TRBV19
clone_size: .
cdr3_aa: CASSIQGRRHTDTQYF
cdr3_nt: TGTGCCAGTAGTATACAGGGACGGAGACACACAGATACGCAGTATTTT

d_call: TRBD1
j_call: TRBJ2-1
v_call: TRBV20-1
clone_size: .
cdr3_aa: CSASKGQGYNEQFF
cdr3_nt: TGCAGTGCTAGTAAGGGACAGGGCTACAATGAGCAGTTCTTC

d_call: TRBD2
j_call: TRBJ2-3
v_call: TRBV4-2
clone_size: .
cdr3_aa: CASTQESRLAGAYTQYF
cdr3_nt: TGTGCCAGCACCCAAGAGTCGCGGCTAGCGGGAGCTTATACGCAGTATTTT

d_call: TRBD1
j_call: TRBJ1-6
v_call: TRBV6-5
clone_size: .
cdr3_aa: CASSTDRVESPLHF
cdr3_nt: TGTGCCAGCAGCACAGACAGGGTAGAATCACCCCTCCACTTT

d_call: .
j_call: TRBJ1-6
v_call: TRBV19
clone_size: .
cdr3_aa: CASSIVPGATLPPLHF
cdr3_nt: TGTGCCAGTAGTATTGTCCCAGGAGCTACCCTACCACCCCTCCACTTT

d_call: .
j_call: TRBJ1-3
v_call: TRBV28
clone_size: .
cdr3_aa: CASSPVYGGSSGNTIYF
cdr3_nt: TGTGCCAGCAGTCCCGTCTATGGGGGGTCCTCTGGAAACACCATATATTTT

d_call: TRBD1
j_call: TRBJ1-4
v_call: TRBV5-1
clone_size: few
cdr3_aa: CASSLGTGPNEKLFF
cdr3_nt: TGCGCCAGCAGCTTGGGGACAGGACCGAATGAAAAACTGTTTTTT

d_call: .
j_call: TRBJ2-5
v_call: TRBV19
clone_size: few
cdr3_aa: CASSIPAETQYF
cdr3_nt: TGTGCCAGTAGTATACCAGCGGAGACCCAGTACTTC

d_call: .
j_call: TRBJ1-2
v_call: TRBV5-1
clone_size: .
cdr3_aa: CASSFNRDTANYGYTF
cdr3_nt: TGCGCCAGCAGCTTTAACCGGGACACAGCTAACTATGGCTACACCTTC

d_call: TRBD2
j_call: TRBJ2-5
v_call: TRBV19
clone_size: .
cdr3_aa: CASSSSGGRKGGTQYF
cdr3_nt: TGTGCCAGTAGTAGTAGCGGGGGGCGAAAGGGCGGGACCCAGTACTTC

d_call: .
j_call: TRBJ1-3
v_call: TRBV30
clone_size: .
cdr3_aa: CAAQVEGGSGNTIYF
cdr3_nt: TGTGCCGCTCAGGTTGAGGGGGGCTCTGGAAACACCATATATTTT

d_call: .
j_call: TRBJ1-5
v_call: TRBV11-2
clone_size: .
cdr3_aa: CASSLGSHNQPQHF
cdr3_nt: TGTGCCAGCAGCCTGGGATCCCACAATCAGCCCCAGCATTTT

d_call: .
j_call: TRBJ2-6
v_call: TRBV5-1
clone_size: .
cdr3_aa: CASRQANSGANVLTF
cdr3_nt: TGCGCCAGCAGACAGGCGAATTCTGGGGCCAACGTCCTGACTTTC

d_call: .
j_call: TRBJ1-6
v_call: TRBV5-6
clone_size: .
cdr3_aa: CASSLQQGTLHF
cdr3_nt: TGTGCCAGCAGCTTGCAACAGGGAACCCTCCACTTT

d_call: .
j_call: TRBJ1-3
v_call: TRBV9
clone_size: .
cdr3_aa: CASSVAENTIYF
cdr3_nt: TGTGCCAGCAGCGTAGCGGAAAACACCATATATTTT

d_call: .
j_call: TRBJ1-2
v_call: TRBV4-1
clone_size: .
cdr3_aa: CASSQALADNYGYTF
cdr3_nt: TGCGCCAGCAGCCAAGCACTCGCCGATAACTATGGCTACACCTTC

d_call: TRBD1
j_call: TRBJ1-4
v_call: TRBV7-2
clone_size: .
cdr3_aa: CASSLGQGFEKLFF
cdr3_nt: TGTGCCAGCAGCTTGGGACAGGGTTTCGAAAAACTGTTTTTT

d_call: .
j_call: TRBJ1-2
v_call: TRBV14
clone_size: once
cdr3_aa: CASSPYTGAHYGYTF
cdr3_nt: TGTGCCAGCAGCCCGTATACCGGGGCGCACTATGGCTACACCTTC

d_call: TRBD1
j_call: TRBJ1-1
v_call: TRBV19
clone_size: .
cdr3_aa: CASSPGQGRAEAFF
cdr3_nt: TGTGCCAGTAGTCCCGGACAGGGCCGAGCTGAAGCTTTCTTT